This paragraph reports one T cell receptor (beta chain). The antigen is undetermined. These data originate in a study of shared clonotypes between healthy human individuals. Across the study: The donor pool was made up of a couple of women and a few men aged 18 to 49. For every donor, three CD4 naive, three CD4 memory, two CD8 naive and one CD8 memory plates were used.

In replicate PCRs of sorted subsets, roughly 210 ng DNA, about 30,000 T cell genomes, was used. Clones were read by immunoSEQ multiplex PCR, and TCRdb kept only the in-frame ones, dropping some. Of 230,000 or so clones listed, approximately 65% are singletons. Overall study results and limits: It was observed that roughly 5% of naive CD4 clonotypes were shared across several donors.

The sequenced material came from memory CD4+ T cells sorted from blood. Described subset: CD45RA-negative fraction. This TCR derives from a man aged 25 to 40 in good health.

The CDR3 DNA is TGTGCCAGCATCCGAAAGGGGGGACGGAGCTCCTACAATGAGCAGTTCTTC. The encoded protein is CASIRKGGRSSYNEQFF. V gene TRBV5-4 combines with J gene TRBJ2-1, with D tentatively TRBD1 or TRBD2 (6 bases each). Trimming took off 6 bases at V and 0 bases at J, with 19 bases between the two ends. CDR1 and CDR2 from the germline V gene are SGHNT and YYREEE (reference sequence). This CDR3 comprises 17 residues. The full variable domain, rest sourced from reference TRBV5-4 and TRBJ2-1, is ETGVTQSPTHLIKTRGQQVTLRCSSQSGHNTVSWYQQALGQGPQFIFQYYREEENGRGNFPPRFSGLQFPNYSSELNVNALELDDSALYLCASIRKGGRSSYNEQFFGPGTRLTVL.